The rows below give T cell receptor beta chains drawn from one sample of a study of cytomegalovirus exposure and HLA in healthy donors. The repertoire was sequenced with immunoSEQ multiplex PCR; TCRdb's copy has only in-frame clones and lacks some. The sample includes about 160,000 clones, approximately 86% seen only once; the top ten take more than 2%. Sequencing was carried out using PBMCs. Source of these receptors: a woman under 30 in good health and CMV-seronegative. Each CDR3 is given with its conserved first and last residue. Each record gives: D gene, J gene, V gene, clone size, CDR3 DNA, CDR3 protein. A D gene is named only where the DNA matches it firmly. Clone size is given for some rows only: seen once, a few or many times, or a class if the clone is expanded.

TRBD2 | TRBJ2-5 | TRBV4-3 | NA | TGCGCCAGCAGCCAAGATCTAGCGGGAGGGCCGACCCAGTACTTC | CASSQDLAGGPTQYF
NA | TRBJ2-7 | TRBV27 | once | TGTGCCAGCAGAAGGGGGGGGGCGCTCTACGAGCAGTACTTC | CASRRGGALYEQYF
NA | TRBJ1-2 | TRBV4-3 | NA | TGCGCCAGCAGCCAAGACCGAGAGAGTAACTATGGCTACACCTTC | CASSQDRESNYGYTF
NA | TRBJ2-7 | TRBV9 | NA | TGTGCCAGCAGCGTCAGGGGCTACGAGCAGTACTTC | CASSVRGYEQYF
NA | TRBJ2-7 | TRBV5-8 | NA | TGTGCCAGCAGCTTGGGGGGCAGAATATACTACGAGCAGTACTTC | CASSLGGRIYYEQYF
NA | TRBJ1-1 | TRBV4-3 | NA | TGCGCCAGCAGCCAGGGACACCGGAACACTGAAGCTTTCTTT | CASSQGHRNTEAFF
TRBD1 | TRBJ2-1 | TRBV29-1 | NA | TGCAGCCACAAAACCGACAGGGGGCTGGGGTACAATGAGCAGTTCTTC | CSHKTDRGLGYNEQFF
TRBD1 | TRBJ2-3 | TRBV4-1 | NA | TGCGCCAGCAGCCGGGACAGGGGGCAAGCAGATACGCAGTATTTT | CASSRDRGQADTQYF
NA | TRBJ1-1 | TRBV5-1 | NA | TGCGCCAGCAGCTTGGTAGACAGGAGAATTGAAGCTTTCTTT | CASSLVDRRIEAFF
NA | TRBJ1-2 | TRBV9 | NA | TGTGCCAGCAGCACGACCCTTGGCGGAGGCTACACCTTC | CASSTTLGGGYTF
NA | TRBJ1-1 | TRBV7-2 | NA | TGTGCCAGCAGCTTAGACAGAACATATGAAGCTTTCTTT | CASSLDRTYEAFF